What follows describes a single T cell receptor beta chain. Its cognate antigen has yet to be identified. Base qualities were left out, and no much larger clone turns up one base away. This sample stems from a study of T cell responses to AZD1222 COVID-19 vaccine (dated by TCRdb to the early 2020s). Concerning the study at large: AZD1222 recipients whose second dose came at about 4 weeks and those whose second dose came at about 12 weeks were combined into one group, since spike-specific TCR depth and breadth did not differ between the two schedules. Trial participants were enrolled by age into 18-55, 56-69 and 70-plus year subgroups, with approximately 150, 30 and 60 TCR-sequenced participants respectively. TCR sequencing was performed for 230 to 250 trial participants, of whom around 200 were given two doses of AZD1222 and some 25 were given two doses of MenACWY control vaccine.

The CDR3 regions of human TCRbeta chains were subjected to immunosequencing. The authors processed their data as follows. TCRs in the repertoires were matched against a reference library of SARS-CoV-2-specific TCRs that had been generated with the MIRA antigen-specificity platform. Breadth was defined as the fraction of unique TCRs that were SARS-CoV-2-associated. Depth was defined as the fraction of total T cells that were SARS-CoV-2-associated. Using the MIRA data, each spike-specific TCR was mapped to the spike region that the TCR reacts to and placed in a CD4 or CD8 class. Log10-transformed breadth and depth values were compared by one-way ANOVA with Sidak's multiple comparisons tests. Sourced from immuneACCESS, this table was stored by TCRdb with only in-frame sequences that have V and J called. A share of the clones is absent; for the studies checked, an unresolved V gene accounts for under half, and the remainder has no known explanation. V and J calls and clone size are those listed in that table; D and trimming were worked out from the DNA. The sample contains about 120,000 clones, 85% to 95% of them found a single time. The ten largest clones capture just under 3% of the sample.

The CDR3 runs 13 amino acids, cysteine and phenylalanine included. Only the CDR3 portion is preserved as DNA: 39 bases, with reading frame beginning at the first base. Here V drops 7 bases and J drops 3 bases, and the junction holds 6 bases not matched to any gene. The germline V gene yields ENHRY for CDR1 and SYGVKD for CDR2. Interpreted using the paper, the time point label stands for: baseline before first vaccination. Vaccinee samples came from UK trials COV001 and COV002, including a single-blind randomized controlled phase 2/3 trial of AZD1222 (ChAdOx1 nCoV-19) in healthy adults. For TCRbeta chain sequencing, PBMC samples were collected from trial participants at day 0 and at day 28 after the second dose. Beyond this particular receptor, the publication reports: Because no day 14 peak-response samples were available, repertoires were characterized only after the peak T cell response. The 56-69-year group was small, and its depth increase did not reach significance, likely because of low power. The whole spike protein was spanned by vaccine-associated CD4 TCRs, and dominant responses were seen in regions 160-218 and 743-854. Most participants were white British and females outnumbered males, and the authors suggested that clonal diversity may have been underestimated. Only a handful of AZD1222 recipients were SARS-CoV-2 seropositive at baseline, limiting conclusions about previously exposed vaccinees. After two AZD1222 doses, spike-specific TCR breadth and depth were significantly higher than at day 0 and than in MenACWY recipients. Epitopes outside the regions mutated in the B.1.351 and B.1.1.7 variants were reportedly recognized by nearly half of the unique spike-specific TCRs.

The TCR was taken from an adult in good health. The rearrangement joined TRBV10-3 to TRBJ2-7; TRBD1 agrees with 7 junctional bases. Sample: peripheral blood, taken on day 0 of AZD1222 vaccination. CDR3 region: CAITGQPSYEQYF. The nucleotide sequence reads as follows: TGTGCCATCACGGGACAGCCTAGCTACGAGCAGTACTTC.